Listed here are 25 T cell receptor beta chains from one sample, sequenced in a study of blood T cell repertoires in COVID-19. Generated by immunoSEQ multiplex PCR, the TCRdb table keeps only in-frame clones and is missing some. The sample lists around 230,000 clones, around four fifths occurring once. Sequenced input: peripheral blood. These receptors came from a man in his forties or fifties with acute or convalescent COVID-19.

This chain connects TRBV7-5 to TRBJ1-2. TRBV7-5 is recorded as a pseudogene. This CDR3 has 13 residues. The CDR3 region is CVRSFPANYGYTF. The CDR3 bases are TGTGTCAGAAGCTTCCCCGCTAACTATGGCTACACCTTC.

The chain carries TRBV5-1 and TRBJ2-4; 16 bases fit TRBD2. CDR1 is SGHRS, CDR2 YFSETQ, per germline. CDR3 length: 18 amino acids. The V segment lost 0 bases and the J segment 6 bases; nucleotides outside the gene matches: 6. CDR3 DNA sequence: TGCGCCAGCAGCTTGGAGGGACTAGCGGGAGGGGGTAGAAACATTCAGTACTTC. Protein: CASSLEGLAGGGRNIQYF. Full variable domain (missing parts from reference TRBV5-1 and TRBJ2-4): KAGVTQTPRYLIKTRGQQVTLSCSPISGHRSVSWYQQTPGQGLQFLFEYFSETQRNKGNFPGRFSGRQFSNSRSEMNVSTLELGDSALYLCASSLEGLAGGGRNIQYFGAGTRLSVL.

This sequence joins TRBV18 and TRBJ2-1; D may be TRBD2 (6 bases). Germline V lookup: CDR1 KGHSH, CDR2 LQKENI. Deletions cut 8 bases from V and 0 bases from J, with 23 bases between. The CDR3 runs 18 residues. In nucleotides, the CDR3 is TGTGCCAGCCAAACGACAGATAGCGATAGCGGCTCCTACAATGAGCAGTTCTTC. Its translation: CASQTTDSDSGSYNEQFF.

V usage is TRBV6-1 and J usage is TRBJ2-7, with TRBD1 as a possible D gene (5 bases). Trimming pared 2 bases from V and 3 bases from J, leaving 17 bases between. Germline assignment: CDR1 MNHNS and CDR2 SASEGT. The CDR3 has 16 amino acids. In DNA form, the CDR3 reads TGTGCCAGCAGTGAACGAGGTGACAGAGAGTACTACGAGCAGTACTTC. Its translation is CASSERGDREYYEQYF.

The genes are TRBV19 and TRBJ2-5, with 9 bases aligning to TRBD1. J gave up 2 bases and V 6 bases, and 7 bases lay outside the gene matches. This CDR3 is 15 amino acids long. CDR1 and CDR2 (germline): LNHDA, SQIVND (reference sequence). The CDR3 DNA reads TGTGCCAGTAGGAGGACAGGGGTGGGGCAAGAGACCCAGTACTTC. Translation gives CASRRTGVGQETQYF.

V gene TRBV7-9 combines with J gene TRBJ1-6; tentatively, D is TRBD1 (5 bases). The V gene's germline CDR1 is SEHNR and CDR2 FQNEAQ (reference sequence). There are 16 residues in the CDR3. V lost 3 bases and J lost 5, with 14 bases in between. CDR3 bases: TGTGCCAGCAGCTTCGACAGTACTAGCGATAATTCACCCCTCCACTTT. It codes for CASSFDSTSDNSPLHF.

This chain connects TRBV19 to TRBJ2-3, with a possible D match to TRBD2 (5 bases). V was trimmed by 10 bases and J by 8 bases, leaving 22 bases between them. In germline, CDR1 is LNHDA, CDR2 SQIVND (reference sequence). The CDR3 has 14 amino acids. The CDR3 here is CATGLNAAGSTQYF. For the CDR3, the DNA is TGTGCCACCGGACTGAACGCAGCAGGATCTACGCAGTATTTT.

As concerns this clone: Here the CDR3 omits its conserved ending phenylalanine or tryptophan, so a read error is the likely source. It is unclear where the CDR3 begins or ends on the DNA, so no DNA is shown, and the CDR3 is as TCRdb lists it. The chain carries TRBV27 and TRBJ2-7; the table calls TRBD2, which could not be checked here. The germline V gene encodes CDR1 MNHEY and CDR2 SMNVEV (reference sequence). The CDR3 is 15 residues long, counting both termini. The CDR3 reads CASSLSGTDGLAYDS.

This clone was observed a single time. This rearrangement joins TRBV19 to TRBJ1-2; D is ambiguous. The V gene lost 5 bases and the J gene lost 8 bases, with 12 bases spanning the gap. The CDR3 consists of 12 residues. Germline V gives CDR1 LNHDA, CDR2 SQIVND (reference sequence). CDR3 DNA: TGTGCCAGTAGTGTTCGGGATTCCGGCTACACCTTC. The encoded protein is CASSVRDSGYTF.

The CDR3 nucleotides are TGCGCCAGCAGCTTGGCAGGGGGGATGAACACCGGGGAGCTGTTTTTT. Its protein is CASSLAGGMNTGELFF. The V and J genes are TRBV5-1 and TRBJ2-2, with TRBD1 as a possible D gene (7 bases). V dropped 0 bases and J dropped 1 base, with 10 bases sitting between them. The CDR3 length is 16 residues. CDR1 is SGHRS, CDR2 YFSETQ, per germline.

The J gene is TRBJ2-3, the V gene TRBV7-3, with TRBD2 matching 7 bases. The V gene end was trimmed by 5 bases and the J gene end by 0 bases; junction bases not matched to a gene: 5. This CDR3 has 15 amino acids. Germline V gives CDR1 SGHTA, CDR2 FQGTGA. CDR3 sequence (DNA): TGTGCCAGCAGCCGGGACTACCTAAGCACAGATACGCAGTATTTT. This codes for CASSRDYLSTDTQYF.

There are a few counts of this clone. The chain employs TRBV25-1 and TRBJ1-5; 7 bases are shared with TRBD1. Germline V gives CDR1 MGHDK, CDR2 SYGVNS. The V gene end was trimmed by 10 bases and the J gene end by 5 bases; junction bases not matched to a gene: 14. This CDR3 has 15 residues. The CDR3: CATPTRDRKDQPQHF. DNA of the CDR3: TGTGCCACCCCGACCCGGGACAGAAAAGATCAGCCCCAGCATTTT.

This chain links TRBV7-2 with TRBJ2-1; TRBD2 aligns across 9 bases. The germline gives CDR1 SGHTA, CDR2 FQGNSA. V was pared by 4 bases and J by 2 bases, with 3 bases of the junction left unmatched. This CDR3 has 15 residues. CDR3 protein: CASSSGLATYNEQFF. The CDR3 coding sequence is TGTGCCAGCAGCTCCGGACTAGCGACCTACAATGAGCAGTTCTTC.

The V call is TRBV30, the J call TRBJ1-1; tentatively, D is TRBD1 (6 bases). The ends were cut back, 7 bases at V and 5 bases at J, with 17 bases in the middle. Per the germline V gene, CDR1 is GTSNPN and CDR2 is SVGIG (reference sequence). This CDR3 contains 13 residues. This chain's CDR3 is CAFKQGDVTEAFF. The CDR3 DNA follows: TGTGCCTTTAAACAGGGAGATGTAACTGAAGCTTTCTTT.

This chain uses TRBV2 with TRBJ1-2, with 7 bases aligning to TRBD1. V gave up 2 bases and J gave up 8 bases; unmatched junction bases: 8. The germline V gene has CDR1 SNHLY and CDR2 FYNNEI. The length of the CDR3 is 14 residues. CDR3 coding DNA: TGTGCCAGCAGTGAAAGGGGGCAGGGACGGGGCTACACCTTC. It specifies CASSERGQGRGYTF. Full variable domain (rest looked up from reference TRBV2 and TRBJ1-2): EPEVTQTPSHQVTQMGQEVILRCVPISNHLYFYWYRQILGQKVEFLVSFYNNEISEKSEIFDDQFSVERPDGSNFTLKIRSTKLEDSAMYFCASSERGQGRGYTFGSGTRLTVV.

The sample holds a few counts of this clone. The chain has TRBV3-1 (or the pseudogene TRBV3-2) and TRBJ1-2; TRBD1 matches 7 bases. Germline CDR1 reads LGHDT; CDR2 reads YNNKEL (reference sequence). The V segment lost 1 base and the J segment 8 bases; nucleotides outside the gene matches: 7. The CDR3 contains 14 residues. The CDR3 DNA is TGTGCCAGCAGCCAAGCGGAGGGGGCGAGGGGCTACACCTTC. Translated: CASSQAEGARGYTF.

In its sample, this clone was seen a few times. The chain links TRBV18 to TRBJ2-2, with D perhaps matching TRBD1 (5 bases). The CDR3 spans 14 residues. The V and J ends lost 0 bases and 6 bases respectively, with 8 bases between them. Germline V gene lookup returns CDR1 KGHSH and CDR2 LQKENI. CDR3 residues: CASSPPKGPGELFF. In DNA, the CDR3 is TGTGCCAGCTCACCACCAAAGGGGCCCGGGGAGCTGTTTTTT.

This clone has just one count. This sequence joins TRBV25-1 and TRBJ2-1, with a possible D match to TRBD1 (5 bases). This CDR3 has 15 residues. V gave up 3 bases and J gave up 2 bases, with 11 bases separating them. The germline V gene encodes CDR1 MGHDK and CDR2 SYGVNS. In DNA form, the CDR3 reads TGTGCCAGCAGTGATGGGGCCTGGGCCTACAATGAGCAGTTCTTC. Its translation: CASSDGAWAYNEQFF. The full variable domain, completed using reference TRBV25-1 and TRBJ2-1, is EADIYQTPRYLVIGTGKKITLECSQTMGHDKMYWYQQDPGMELHLIHYSYGVNSTEKGDLSSESTVSRIRTEHFPLTLESARPSHTSQYLCASSDGAWAYNEQFFGPGTRLTVL.

This clone was seen only once. This sequence joins TRBV5-1 and TRBJ2-7, with 12 bases that match TRBD1. This CDR3 region has 18 residues. V lost 5 bases to trimming and J lost 1 base; unmatched junction nucleotides: 13. The germline V gene has CDR1 SGHRS and CDR2 YFSETQ. CDR3: CASSLPGQGAVGSYEQYF. DNA for the CDR3: TGCGCCAGCAGTTTGCCGGGACAGGGGGCGGTGGGATCCTACGAGCAGTACTTC.

The chain carries TRBV29-1 and TRBJ1-2; 7 nucleotides match TRBD1. Germline CDR1 is SQVTM and CDR2 is ANQGSEA. The CDR3 is 12 amino acids. Trimming removed 2 bases from V and 6 bases from J; junction bases left unmatched: 3. The CDR3 region has the DNA TGCAGCGTTGAAAAAGGGGGCAATGGCTACACCTTC. Translation: CSVEKGGNGYTF. Full variable domain (rest looked up from reference TRBV29-1 and TRBJ1-2): SAVISQKPSRDICQRGTSLTIQCQVDSQVTMMFWYRQQPGQSLTLIATANQGSEATYESGFVIDKFPISRPNLTFSTLTVSNMSPEDSSIYLCSVEKGGNGYTFGSGTRLTVV.

The chain links TRBV30 to TRBJ2-2, with D unclear. V lost 3 bases to trimming and J lost 2 bases, with 4 bases between them. This CDR3 is 12 amino acids long. Looked up from germline, CDR1 is GTSNPN and CDR2 is SVGIG (reference sequence). CDR3 sequence (DNA): TGTGCCTGGAGGAGAAACACCGGGGAGCTGTTTTTT. Translated, it gives CAWRRNTGELFF.

V usage is TRBV5-1 and J usage is TRBJ2-1; 11 nucleotides agree with TRBD2. The germline CDR1 and CDR2 sequences are SGHRS and YFSETQ. The length of the CDR3 is 19 residues. V lost 4 bases, J lost 7 bases, and 19 bases stayed unmatched. CDR3 DNA sequence: TGCGCCAGCAGCCTTAAGACCGCTGTAGCGGGAGGGCCGAGGAATGAGCAGTTCTTC. Translated, it gives CASSLKTAVAGGPRNEQFF.

This clone was picked up a small number of times. This rearrangement joins TRBV19 to TRBJ2-7; the match to TRBD2 covers 11 bases. The CDR3 is 15 residues long. Unmatched junction bases numbered 7, after V lost 5 bases and J lost 4 bases. The germline V gene encodes CDR1 LNHDA and CDR2 SQIVND (reference sequence). The CDR3 DNA follows: TGTGCCAGTAGTGCCCAACTAGCGGGAGAATACGAGCAGTACTTC. This translates into CASSAQLAGEYEQYF.

The V call is TRBV29-1, the J call TRBJ2-1; TRBD2 agrees at 9 bases. The V gene's germline CDR1 is SQVTM and CDR2 ANQGSEA. J lost 6 bases, V lost 4 bases, and 4 bases had no gene match. The CDR3 consists of 13 residues. In DNA form, the CDR3 reads TGCAGCGTTGTCTCTAGCGGGGTCAATGAGCAGTTCTTC. Translating gives CSVVSSGVNEQFF.

CDR3 sequence reads: CASSPDTGDGYTF. The CDR3, as DNA: TGTGCCAGCAGTCCAGATACAGGGGACGGCTACACCTTC. The rearrangement uses TRBV3-1 (or the pseudogene TRBV3-2) and TRBJ1-2; TRBD1 agrees at 7 bases. In germline, CDR1 is LGHDT, CDR2 YNNKEL (reference sequence). The CDR3 totals 13 residues. Trimming cost V 6 bases and J 8 bases; bases outside gene matches: 9.